Included here is one TCR beta chain sequence, with context. RNA, once extracted, was reverse transcribed into cDNA for use as the sequencing template. Here immunoSEQ multiplex PCR was the method, and the copy in TCRdb shows in-frame clones only, minus some. The sample lists about 130,000 clones, roughly 61% occurring once. These data come from a study of CD8+ T cells in alopecia areata. Peripheral blood and lesional scalp punch biopsies were taken from alopecia areata patients. From PBMCs, CD4+ and CD8+ T cells were sorted. This clonotype was sampled from a human donor with alopecia areata. This specimen was CD4+ T cells sorted from blood, taken at week 0.

This CDR3 is CASSRLNEQFF. The DNA of the CDR3 is TGCGCCAGCAGCCGCCTCAATGAGCAGTTCTTC. This chain connects TRBV5-1 to TRBJ2-1; D remains ambiguous. The length of the CDR3 is 11 residues. Deletions cut 4 bases from V and 6 bases from J, with 5 bases between. From germline, CDR1 is SGHRS and CDR2 YFSETQ.